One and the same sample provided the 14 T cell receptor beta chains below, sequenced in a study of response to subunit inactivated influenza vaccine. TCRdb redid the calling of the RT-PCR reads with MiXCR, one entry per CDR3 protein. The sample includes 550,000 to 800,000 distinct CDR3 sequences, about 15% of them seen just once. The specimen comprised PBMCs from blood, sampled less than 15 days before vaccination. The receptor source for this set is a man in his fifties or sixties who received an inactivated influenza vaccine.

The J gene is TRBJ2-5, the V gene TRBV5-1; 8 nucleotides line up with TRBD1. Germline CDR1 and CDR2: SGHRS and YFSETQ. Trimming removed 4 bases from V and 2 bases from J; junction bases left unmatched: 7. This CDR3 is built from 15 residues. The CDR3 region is CASSPDRVGQETQYF. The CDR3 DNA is TGCGCCAGCAGCCCGGACAGGGTAGGGCAAGAGACCCAGTACTTC.

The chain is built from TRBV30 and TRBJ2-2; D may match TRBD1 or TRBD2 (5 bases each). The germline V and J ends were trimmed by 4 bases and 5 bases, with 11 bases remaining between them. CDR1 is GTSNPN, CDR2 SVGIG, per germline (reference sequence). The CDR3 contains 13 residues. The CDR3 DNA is TGTGCCTGGACGCGTGGGGGAACCGGGGAGCTGTTTTTT. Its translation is CAWTRGGTGELFF.

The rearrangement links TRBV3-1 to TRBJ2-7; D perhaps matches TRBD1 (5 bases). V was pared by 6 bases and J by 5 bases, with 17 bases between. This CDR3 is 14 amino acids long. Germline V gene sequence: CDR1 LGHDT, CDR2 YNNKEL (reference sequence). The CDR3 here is CASSLSQGVHEQYF. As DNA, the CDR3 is TGTGCCAGCAGTTTATCCCAGGGTGTCCACGAGCAGTACTTC.

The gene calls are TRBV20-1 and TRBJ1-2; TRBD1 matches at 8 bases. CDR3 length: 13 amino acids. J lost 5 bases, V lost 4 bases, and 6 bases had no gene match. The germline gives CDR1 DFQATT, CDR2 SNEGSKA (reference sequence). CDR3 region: CSATQDRDYGYTF. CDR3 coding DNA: TGCAGTGCTACGCAGGACAGGGATTATGGCTACACCTTC.

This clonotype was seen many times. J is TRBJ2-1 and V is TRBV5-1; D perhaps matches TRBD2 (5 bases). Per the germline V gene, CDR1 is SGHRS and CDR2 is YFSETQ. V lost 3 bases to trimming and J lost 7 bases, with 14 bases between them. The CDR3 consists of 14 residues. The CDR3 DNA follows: TGCGCCAGCAGCTCCCAGATGACTACTAATGAGCAGTTCTTC. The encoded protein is CASSSQMTTNEQFF.

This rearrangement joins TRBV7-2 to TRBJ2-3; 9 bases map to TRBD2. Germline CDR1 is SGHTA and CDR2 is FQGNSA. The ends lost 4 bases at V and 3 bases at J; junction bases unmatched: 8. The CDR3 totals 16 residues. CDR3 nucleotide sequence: TGTGCCAGCAGCTACCAGGGCGGGGGGGCGACAGATACGCAGTATTTT. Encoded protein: CASSYQGGGATDTQYF.

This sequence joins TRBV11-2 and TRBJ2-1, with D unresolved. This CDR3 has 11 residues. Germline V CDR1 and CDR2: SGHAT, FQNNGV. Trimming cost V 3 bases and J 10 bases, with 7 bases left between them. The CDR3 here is CASSFLREQFF. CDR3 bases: TGTGCCAGCAGCTTCCTCCGCGAGCAGTTCTTC.

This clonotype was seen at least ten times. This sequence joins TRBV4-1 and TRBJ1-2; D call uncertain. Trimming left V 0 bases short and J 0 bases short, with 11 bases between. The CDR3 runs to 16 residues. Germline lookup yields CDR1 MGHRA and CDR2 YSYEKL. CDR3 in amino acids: CASSQEVAGTNYGYTF. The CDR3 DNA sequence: TGCGCCAGCAGCCAAGAAGTGGCAGGTACTAACTATGGCTACACCTTC.

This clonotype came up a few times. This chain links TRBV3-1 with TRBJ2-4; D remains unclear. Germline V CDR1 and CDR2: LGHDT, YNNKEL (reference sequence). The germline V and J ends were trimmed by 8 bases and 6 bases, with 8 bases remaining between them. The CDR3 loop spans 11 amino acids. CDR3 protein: CASVKGNIQYF. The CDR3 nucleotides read TGTGCCAGCGTTAAGGGAAACATTCAGTACTTC.

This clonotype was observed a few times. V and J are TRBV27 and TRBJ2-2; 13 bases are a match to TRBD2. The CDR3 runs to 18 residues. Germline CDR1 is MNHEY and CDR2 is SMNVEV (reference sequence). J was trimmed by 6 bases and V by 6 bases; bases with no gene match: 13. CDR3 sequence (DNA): TGTGCCAGCAGACCGGGACTAGCGGGAATCAGGCGCGCCGGGGAGCTGTTTTTT. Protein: CASRPGLAGIRRAGELFF.

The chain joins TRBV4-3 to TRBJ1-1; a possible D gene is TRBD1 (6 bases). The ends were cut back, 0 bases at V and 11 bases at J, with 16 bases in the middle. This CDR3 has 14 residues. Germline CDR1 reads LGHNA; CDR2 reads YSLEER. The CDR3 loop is CASSQESDSLNAFF. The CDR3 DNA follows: TGCGCCAGCAGCCAAGAGTCGGACAGCTTGAACGCTTTCTTT.

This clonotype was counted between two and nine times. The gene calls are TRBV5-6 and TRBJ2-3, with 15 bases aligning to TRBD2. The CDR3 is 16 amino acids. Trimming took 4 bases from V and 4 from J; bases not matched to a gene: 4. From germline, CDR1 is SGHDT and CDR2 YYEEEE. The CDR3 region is CASSEGLAGGPDTQYF. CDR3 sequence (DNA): TGTGCCAGCAGCGAGGGACTAGCGGGAGGCCCAGATACGCAGTATTTT.

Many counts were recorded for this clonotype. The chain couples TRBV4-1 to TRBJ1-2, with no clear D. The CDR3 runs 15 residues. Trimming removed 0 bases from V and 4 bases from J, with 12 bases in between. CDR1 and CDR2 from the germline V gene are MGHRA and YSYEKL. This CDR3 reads CASSQEPDWSYGYTF. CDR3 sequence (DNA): TGCGCCAGCAGCCAAGAGCCGGACTGGTCCTATGGCTACACCTTC.

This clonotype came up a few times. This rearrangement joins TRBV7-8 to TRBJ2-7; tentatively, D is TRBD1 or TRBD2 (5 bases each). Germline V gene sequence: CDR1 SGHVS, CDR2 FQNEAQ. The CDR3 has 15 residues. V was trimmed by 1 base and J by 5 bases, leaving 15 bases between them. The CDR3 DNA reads TGTGCCAGCAGCTTAGTTGGGGCCGAGGGCCACGAGCAGTACTTC. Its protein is CASSLVGAEGHEQYF.